This T cell receptor beta chain was captured by sequencing in a study of cytomegalovirus exposure and HLA in healthy donors. Of note for this clone: The antigen is not known.

The primer mix had 60 Vbeta and 13 Jbeta primers. Sequencing used immunoSEQ multiplex PCR; TCRdb keeps in-frame clones, though not all of them. The profile shows 180,000 or so clones, more than 80% of them singletons. Regarding the study as a whole: In most subjects, TCR beta sequences reportedly gave accurate predictions of HLA-A and HLA-B alleles.

V was pared by 4 bases and J by 3 bases, with 14 bases of the junction left unmatched. Germline CDR1 and CDR2: SGHNT and YYREEE (reference sequence). The CDR3 consists of 18 residues. This clonotype originated in a woman aged 18-35 years in good health and CMV-seronegative. The chain employs TRBV5-4 and TRBJ2-7, with TRBD2 matching over 12 bases. What was sequenced was PBMCs. The CDR3 DNA reads TGTGCCAGCAGCCCTTCTTGGGCTAGCGGGAGGGCCTTCTACGAGCAGTACTTC. Translating it yields CASSPSWASGRAFYEQYF.